This T cell receptor beta chain appears in the sequencing data of a study of Ad26.COV2.S vaccination and SARS-CoV-2 variants. Profiling relied on immunoSEQ multiplex PCR, and the TCRdb table lists in-frame clones only, not all of them. This sample yields some 270,000 clones, of which approximately 88% are seen a single time; roughly 3% belongs to the top ten. As for treatment: some 20 received Ad26.COV2.S at low or high dose, single or two shots; about 5 received placebo; per-sample allocation not given. All samples were drawn on day 63, counting from the first vaccine or placebo injection. Trimming cost V 5 bases and J 3 bases, with 10 bases left between them. CDR1 is LNHDA, CDR2 SQIVND, per germline (reference sequence). This CDR3 is built from 13 residues.

V gene TRBV19 combines with J gene TRBJ1-2; a weak D match, TRBD1 (6 bases). The sequence came from a person between 18 and 65 years old who received the Ad26.COV2.S COVID-19 vaccine or a placebo. The sample consisted of peripheral blood, taken in a trial of Ad26.COV2.S vaccine versus placebo. CDR3 nucleotides: TGTGCCAGTAGTTGGGACACCGACTATGGCTACACCTTC. It yields the protein CASSWDTDYGYTF.